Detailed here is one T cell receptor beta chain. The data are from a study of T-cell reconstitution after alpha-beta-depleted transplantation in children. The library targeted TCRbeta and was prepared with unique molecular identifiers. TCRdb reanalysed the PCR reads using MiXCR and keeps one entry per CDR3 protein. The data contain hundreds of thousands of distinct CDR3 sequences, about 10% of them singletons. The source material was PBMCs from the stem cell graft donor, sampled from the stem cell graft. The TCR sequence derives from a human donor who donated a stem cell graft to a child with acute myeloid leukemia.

CDR3 sequence reads: CASAPSGGSYEQYF. The CDR3 nucleotides are TGTGCCAGCGCACCTAGCGGGGGGTCGTACGAGCAGTACTTC. This chain connects TRBV4-2 to TRBJ2-7; 11 bases line up with TRBD2. Germline V gives CDR1 LGHNA, CDR2 YNFKEQ. The CDR3 length is 14 residues. The ends lost 8 bases at V and 4 bases at J; junction bases unmatched: 7.